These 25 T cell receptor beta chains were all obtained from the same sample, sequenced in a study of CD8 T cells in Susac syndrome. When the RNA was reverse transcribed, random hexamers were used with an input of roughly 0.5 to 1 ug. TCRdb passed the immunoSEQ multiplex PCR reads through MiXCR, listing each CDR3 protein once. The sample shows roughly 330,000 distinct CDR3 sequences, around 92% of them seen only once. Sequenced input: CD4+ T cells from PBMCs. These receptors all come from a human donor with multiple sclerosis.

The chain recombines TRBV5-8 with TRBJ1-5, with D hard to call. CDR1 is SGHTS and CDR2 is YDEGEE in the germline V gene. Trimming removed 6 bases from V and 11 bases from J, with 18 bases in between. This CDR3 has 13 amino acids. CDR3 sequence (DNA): TGTGCCAGCACTCGCTCGGGGTCTCCAGCCCAGCATTTT. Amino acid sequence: CASTRSGSPAQHF.

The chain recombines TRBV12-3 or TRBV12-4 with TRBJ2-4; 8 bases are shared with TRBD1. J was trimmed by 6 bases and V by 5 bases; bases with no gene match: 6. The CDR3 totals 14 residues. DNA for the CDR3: TGTGCCAGCAGTCGACGGGACAGGAGAAACATTCAGTACTTC. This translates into CASSRRDRRNIQYF.

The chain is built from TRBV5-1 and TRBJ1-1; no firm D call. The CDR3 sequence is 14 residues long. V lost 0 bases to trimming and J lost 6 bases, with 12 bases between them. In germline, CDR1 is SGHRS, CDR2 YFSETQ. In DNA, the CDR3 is TGCGCCAGCAGCTTGGGTGTCCCTAACGCTGAAGCTTTCTTT. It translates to CASSLGVPNAEAFF.

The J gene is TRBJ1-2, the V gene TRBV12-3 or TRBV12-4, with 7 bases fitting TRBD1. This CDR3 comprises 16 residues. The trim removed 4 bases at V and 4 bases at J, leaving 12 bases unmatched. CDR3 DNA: TGTGCCAGCAGTTCCTCCGACAGGGCGGAAGGCTATGGCTACACCTTC. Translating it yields CASSSSDRAEGYGYTF.

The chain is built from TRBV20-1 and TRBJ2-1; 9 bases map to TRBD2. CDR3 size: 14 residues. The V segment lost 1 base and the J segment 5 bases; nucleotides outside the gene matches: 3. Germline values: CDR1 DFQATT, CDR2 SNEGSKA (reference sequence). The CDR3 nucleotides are TGCAGTGCTAGAGGCCTAGCGGGGAACAATGAGCAGTTCTTC. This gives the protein CSARGLAGNNEQFF.

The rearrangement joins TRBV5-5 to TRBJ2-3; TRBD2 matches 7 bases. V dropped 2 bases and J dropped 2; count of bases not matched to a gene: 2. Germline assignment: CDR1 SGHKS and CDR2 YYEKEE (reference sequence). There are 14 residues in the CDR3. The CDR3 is CASSFERDTDTQYF. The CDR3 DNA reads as TGTGCCAGCAGCTTCGAGCGGGACACAGATACGCAGTATTTT.

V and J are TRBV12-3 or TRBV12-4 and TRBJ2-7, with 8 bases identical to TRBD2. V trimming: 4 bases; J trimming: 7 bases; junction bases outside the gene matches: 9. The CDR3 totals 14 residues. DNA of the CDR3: TGTGCCAGCAGTTATCGGGAGGGCCCGAGGGAGCAGTACTTC. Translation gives CASSYREGPREQYF.

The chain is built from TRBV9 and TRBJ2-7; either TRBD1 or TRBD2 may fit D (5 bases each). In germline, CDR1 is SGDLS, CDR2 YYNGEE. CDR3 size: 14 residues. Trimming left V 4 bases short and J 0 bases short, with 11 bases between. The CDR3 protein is CASSFGDGSYEQYF. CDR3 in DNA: TGTGCCAGCAGCTTCGGGGACGGCTCCTACGAGCAGTACTTC.

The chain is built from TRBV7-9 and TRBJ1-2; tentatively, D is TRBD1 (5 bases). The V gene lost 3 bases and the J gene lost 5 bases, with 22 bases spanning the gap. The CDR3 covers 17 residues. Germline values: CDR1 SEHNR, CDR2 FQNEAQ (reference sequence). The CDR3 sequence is CASSFSGSWSSLYGYTF. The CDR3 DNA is TGTGCCAGCAGCTTTTCAGGGTCTTGGTCCTCTCTTTATGGCTACACCTTC.

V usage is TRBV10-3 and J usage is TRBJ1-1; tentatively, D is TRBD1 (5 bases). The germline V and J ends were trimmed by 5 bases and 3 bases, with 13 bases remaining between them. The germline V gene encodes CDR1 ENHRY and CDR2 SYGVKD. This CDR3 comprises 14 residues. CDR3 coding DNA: TGTGCCATCAGTCCCCGGGGGGGGGACACTGAAGCTTTCTTT. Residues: CAISPRGGDTEAFF.

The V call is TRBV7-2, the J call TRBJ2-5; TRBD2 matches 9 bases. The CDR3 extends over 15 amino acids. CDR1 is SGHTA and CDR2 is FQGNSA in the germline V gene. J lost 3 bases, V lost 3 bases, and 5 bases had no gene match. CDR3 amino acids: CASSLRREGEETQYF. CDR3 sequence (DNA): TGTGCCAGCAGCTTGCGGCGGGAGGGCGAAGAGACCCAGTACTTC.

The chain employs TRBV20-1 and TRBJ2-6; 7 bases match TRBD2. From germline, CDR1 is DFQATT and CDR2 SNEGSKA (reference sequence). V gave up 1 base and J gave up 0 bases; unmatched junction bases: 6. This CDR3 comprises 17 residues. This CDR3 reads CSARVGGSDSGANVLTF. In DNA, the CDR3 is TGCAGTGCTAGAGTCGGGGGGTCTGACTCTGGGGCCAACGTCCTGACTTTC.

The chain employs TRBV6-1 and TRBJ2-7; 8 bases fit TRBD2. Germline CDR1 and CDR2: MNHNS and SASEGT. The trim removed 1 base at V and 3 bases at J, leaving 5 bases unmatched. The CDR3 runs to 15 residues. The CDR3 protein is CASSEGLAGLYEQYF. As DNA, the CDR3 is TGTGCCAGCAGTGAAGGTCTAGCGGGTCTCTACGAGCAGTACTTC.

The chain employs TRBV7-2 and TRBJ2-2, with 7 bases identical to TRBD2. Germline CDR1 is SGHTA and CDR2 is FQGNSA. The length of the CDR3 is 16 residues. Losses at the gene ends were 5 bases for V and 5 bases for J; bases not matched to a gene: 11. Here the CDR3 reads CASSLRPGGITGELFF. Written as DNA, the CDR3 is TGTGCCAGCAGCCTGCGGCCGGGGGGAATTACCGGGGAGCTGTTTTTT.

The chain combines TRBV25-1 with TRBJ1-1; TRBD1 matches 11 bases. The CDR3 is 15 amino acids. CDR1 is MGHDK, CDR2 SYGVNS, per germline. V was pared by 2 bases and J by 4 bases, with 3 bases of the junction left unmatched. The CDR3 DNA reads TGTGCCAGCAGTGAAATAGGGACAGGGGGCACTGAAGCTTTCTTT. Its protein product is CASSEIGTGGTEAFF. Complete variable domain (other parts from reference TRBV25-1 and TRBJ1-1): EADIYQTPRYLVIGTGKKITLECSQTMGHDKMYWYQQDPGMELHLIHYSYGVNSTEKGDLSSESTVSRIRTEHFPLTLESARPSHTSQYLCASSEIGTGGTEAFFGQGTRLTVV.

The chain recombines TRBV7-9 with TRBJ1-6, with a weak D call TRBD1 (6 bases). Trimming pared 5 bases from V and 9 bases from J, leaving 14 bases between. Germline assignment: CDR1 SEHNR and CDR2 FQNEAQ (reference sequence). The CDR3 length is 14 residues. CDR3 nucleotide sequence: TGTGCCAGCAGCGATGGGGGGCTCATTTCACCCCTCCACTTT. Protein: CASSDGGLISPLHF.

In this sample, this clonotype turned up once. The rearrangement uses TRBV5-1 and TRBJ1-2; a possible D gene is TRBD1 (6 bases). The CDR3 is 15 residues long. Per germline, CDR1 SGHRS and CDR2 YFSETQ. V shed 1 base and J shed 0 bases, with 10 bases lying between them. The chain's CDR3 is CASSLRAGANYGYTF. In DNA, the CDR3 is TGCGCCAGCAGCTTGAGGGCAGGGGCTAACTATGGCTACACCTTC. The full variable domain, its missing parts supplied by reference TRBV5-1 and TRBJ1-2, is KAGVTQTPRYLIKTRGQQVTLSCSPISGHRSVSWYQQTPGQGLQFLFEYFSETQRNKGNFPGRFSGRQFSNSRSEMNVSTLELGDSALYLCASSLRAGANYGYTFGSGTRLTVV.

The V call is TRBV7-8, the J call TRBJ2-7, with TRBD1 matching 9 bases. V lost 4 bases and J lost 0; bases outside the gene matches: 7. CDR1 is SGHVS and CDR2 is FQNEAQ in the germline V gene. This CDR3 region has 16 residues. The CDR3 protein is CASSSYKDRGSYEQYF. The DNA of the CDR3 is TGTGCCAGCAGCTCCTATAAGGACAGGGGCTCCTACGAGCAGTACTTC.

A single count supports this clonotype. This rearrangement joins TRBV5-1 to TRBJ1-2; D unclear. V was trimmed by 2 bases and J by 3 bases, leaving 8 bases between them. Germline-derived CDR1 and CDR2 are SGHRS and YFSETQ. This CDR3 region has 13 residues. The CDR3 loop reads CASSLLEDYGYTF. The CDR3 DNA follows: TGCGCCAGCAGCTTATTAGAGGACTATGGCTACACCTTC.

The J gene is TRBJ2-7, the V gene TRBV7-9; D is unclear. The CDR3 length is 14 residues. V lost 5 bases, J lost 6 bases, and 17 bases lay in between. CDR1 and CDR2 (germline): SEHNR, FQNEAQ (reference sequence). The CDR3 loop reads CASSTARPPGEQYF. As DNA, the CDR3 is TGTGCCAGCAGCACGGCCCGACCCCCCGGCGAGCAGTACTTC. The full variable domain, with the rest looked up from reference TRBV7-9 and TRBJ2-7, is DTGVSQNPRHKITKRGQNVTFRCDPISEHNRLYWYRQTLGQGPEFLTYFQNEAQLEKSRLLSDRFSAERPKGSFSTLEIQRTEQGDSAMYLCASSTARPPGEQYFGPGTRLTVT.

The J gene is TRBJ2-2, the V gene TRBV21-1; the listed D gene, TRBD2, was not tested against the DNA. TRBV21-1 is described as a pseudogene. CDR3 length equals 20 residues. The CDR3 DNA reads TGTGCCAGCAGCAAAGTGGGACTAGCGGGAGGTTTACGTCCAGGCGGGGAGCTGTTTTTT. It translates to CASSKVGLAGGLRPGGELFF.

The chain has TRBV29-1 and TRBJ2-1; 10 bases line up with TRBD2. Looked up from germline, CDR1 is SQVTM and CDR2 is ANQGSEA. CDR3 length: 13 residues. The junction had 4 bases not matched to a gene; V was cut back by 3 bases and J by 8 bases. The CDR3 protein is CSVEASGGYEQFF. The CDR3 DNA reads TGCAGCGTTGAGGCTAGCGGGGGCTATGAGCAGTTCTTC.

The CDR3 reads CASSAGTAREQYF. The DNA for the CDR3 is TGTGCCAGCAGCGCGGGGACGGCTCGGGAGCAGTACTTC. The rearrangement uses TRBV3-1 and TRBJ2-7; TRBD2 is a possible D gene (6 bases). The CDR3 is 13 amino acids. The V and J ends lost 5 bases and 7 bases respectively, with 15 bases between them. CDR1 is LGHDT, CDR2 YNNKEL, per germline (reference sequence).

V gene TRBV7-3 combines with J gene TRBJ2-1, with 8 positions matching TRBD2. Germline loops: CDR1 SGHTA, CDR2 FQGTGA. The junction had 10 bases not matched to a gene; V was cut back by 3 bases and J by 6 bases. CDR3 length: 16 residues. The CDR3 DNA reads TGTGCCAGCAGCTTTAAAGCGGGAGTTGCGAGCAATGAGCAGTTCTTC. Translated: CASSFKAGVASNEQFF.

CDR3 bases: TGTGCCTGGAGCGCCAACGGACAGGCGAAGAACACCTTC. Translating gives CAWSANGQAKNTF. The rearrangement links TRBV30 to TRBJ1-2; TRBD1 agrees at 7 bases. Germline CDR1 reads GTSNPN; CDR2 reads SVGIG (reference sequence). The CDR3 contains 13 residues. The V segment lost 3 bases and the J segment 12 bases; nucleotides outside the gene matches: 13.